This T cell receptor (beta chain) was sequenced for a study of T cells in Graves' hyperthyroidism and ophthalmopathy. Study background: Peripheral blood draws took place at initial diagnosis, ahead of any treatment. Study-level results: Most clonotypes that expanded in the thyroid above 0.001 also showed up in blood.

RNA transcripts served as the template for amplifying TCR beta CDR3 regions. Carried out on the TCR CDR3, a first-round RT-PCR used the HTBI primer set. TCRdb passed the multiplex PCR reads through MiXCR, listing each CDR3 protein once. This repertoire shows about 59,000 distinct CDR3 sequences, around 50% found once; its top ten account for approximately 3.3%. Note on this clonotype: Its antigen is not identified.

V was pared by 8 bases and J by 3 bases, with 11 bases between. Germline V gene data show CDR1 as SNHLY and CDR2 as FYNNEI. CDR3 length equals 12 residues. Input material: blood. This TCR derives from a woman aged 60-75 years with Graves' ophthalmopathy. The chain employs TRBV2 and TRBJ2-7; D perhaps matches TRBD1 (6 bases). CDR3 region: CASGPDSYEQYF. Here the CDR3 DNA reads TGTGCCAGCGGCCCGGACAGCTACGAGCAGTACTTC.